A selection of T cell receptor beta chains follows, all from one sample in a study of blood T cell repertoires in COVID-19. Profiled with immunoSEQ multiplex PCR; TCRdb holds only in-frame clones, not every one. The repertoire has tens of thousands of clones, roughly 89% of them found once; the top ten carry roughly 28%. The specimen was peripheral blood. These receptors were collected from a woman in her 70s with active COVID-19. The CDR3 runs from the conserved cysteine through the conserved F or W. A D gene is named only where the DNA matches it firmly. Only part of the rows carry a size: once, few, many, or a class if the clone is expanded.

J: TRBJ1-2; size: .; D: .; V: TRBV29-1; CDR3: CSARTVGYGYTF; DNA: TGCAGCGCTAGGACAGTAGGCTATGGCTACACCTTC
J: TRBJ1-4; size: .; D: .; V: TRBV21-1; CDR3: CASSKAWDRGAYEGKLFF; DNA: TGTGCCAGCAGCAAAGCTTGGGACAGGGGGGCCTATGAGGGAAAACTGTTTTTT
J: TRBJ2-2; size: .; D: TRBD2; V: TRBV9; CDR3: CASSLSGTSGTGELFF; DNA: TGTGCCAGCAGCCTGTCCGGGACTAGCGGCACCGGGGAGCTGTTTTTT
J: TRBJ1-6; size: once; D: TRBD1; V: TRBV30; CDR3: CAWTGGYNSPLHF; DNA: TGTGCCTGGACAGGGGGATATAATTCACCCCTCCACTTT
J: TRBJ1-2; size: .; D: .; V: TRBV3-1/TRBV3-2; CDR3: CASSHEGANYGYTF; DNA: TGTGCCAGCAGCCATGAGGGAGCTAACTATGGCTACACCTTC
J: TRBJ1-5; size: .; D: .; V: TRBV21-1; CDR3: CASSAHRGGNQPQHF; DNA: TGTGCCAGCAGCGCTCACAGGGGGGGAAATCAGCCCCAGCATTTT
J: TRBJ1-4; size: .; D: .; V: TRBV6-2/TRBV6-3; CDR3: CASSYSGLPGEKLFF; DNA: TGTGCCAGCAGTTACTCGGGCTTACCGGGGGAAAAACTGTTTTTT
J: TRBJ1-5; size: .; D: TRBD1; V: TRBV5-1; CDR3: CASSVGQGNQPQHF; DNA: TGCGCCAGCAGCGTAGGACAGGGCAATCAGCCCCAGCATTTT
J: TRBJ1-4; size: once; D: .; V: TRBV7-9; CDR3: CASSSGLLANEKLFF; DNA: TGTGCCAGCAGTTCGGGGTTGTTGGCTAATGAAAAACTGTTTTTT
J: TRBJ1-6; size: few; D: TRBD1; V: TRBV9; CDR3: CASSAGDRGLSPLHF; DNA: TGTGCCAGCAGCGCGGGGGACAGAGGGCTTTCACCCCTCCACTTT
J: TRBJ2-5; size: .; D: TRBD2; V: TRBV15; CDR3: CATSRDIGGARETQYF; DNA: TGTGCCACCAGCAGAGATATCGGGGGGGCCAGAGAGACCCAGTACTTC
J: TRBJ2-1; size: .; D: TRBD2; V: TRBV6-5; CDR3: CASTRDYRNNEQFF; DNA: TGTGCCAGCACCCGGGACTACCGGAACAATGAGCAGTTCTTC
J: TRBJ2-5; size: .; D: .; V: TRBV5-1; CDR3: CASSLTQETQYF; DNA: TGCGCCAGCAGCCTAACCCAAGAGACCCAGTACTTC
J: TRBJ2-4; size: .; D: TRBD1; V: TRBV6-5; CDR3: CASSYRQGRNIQYF; DNA: TGTGCCAGCAGCTATCGACAGGGAAGAAACATTCAGTACTTC
J: TRBJ1-6; size: .; D: TRBD1; V: TRBV5-3; CDR3: CARSWGTDEDSPLHF; DNA: TGTGCCAGAAGCTGGGGGACAGACGAGGATTCACCCCTCCACTTT